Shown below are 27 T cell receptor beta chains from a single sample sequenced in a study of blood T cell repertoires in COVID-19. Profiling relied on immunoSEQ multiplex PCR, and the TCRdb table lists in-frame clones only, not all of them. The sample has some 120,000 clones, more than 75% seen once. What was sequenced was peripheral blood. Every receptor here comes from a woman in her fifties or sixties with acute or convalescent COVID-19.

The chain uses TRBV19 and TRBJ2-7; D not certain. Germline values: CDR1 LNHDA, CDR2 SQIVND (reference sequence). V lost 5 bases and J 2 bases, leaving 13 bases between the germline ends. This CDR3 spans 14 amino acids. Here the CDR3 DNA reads TGTGCCAGTAGTGGCTACCCGGGTACCTACGAGCAGTACTTC. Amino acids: CASSGYPGTYEQYF.

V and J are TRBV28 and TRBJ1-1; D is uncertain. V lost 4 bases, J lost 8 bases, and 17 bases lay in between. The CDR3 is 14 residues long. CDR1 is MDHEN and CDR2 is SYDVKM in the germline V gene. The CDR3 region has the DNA TGTGCCAGCAGTTCCGTATTAGTCCAGGTCGAAGCTTTCTTT. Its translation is CASSSVLVQVEAFF.

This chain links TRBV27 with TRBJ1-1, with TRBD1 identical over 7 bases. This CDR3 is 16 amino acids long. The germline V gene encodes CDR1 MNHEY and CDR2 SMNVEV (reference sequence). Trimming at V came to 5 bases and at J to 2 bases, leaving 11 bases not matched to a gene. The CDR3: CASSKKSGTVNTEAFF. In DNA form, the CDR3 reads TGTGCCAGCAGTAAAAAATCCGGGACAGTTAACACTGAAGCTTTCTTT.

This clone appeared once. The CDR3 DNA is TGTGCCAGCAGTCACGGGACAGGGGTGACCGGGGAGCTGTTTTTT. Translating it yields CASSHGTGVTGELFF. The genes are TRBV27 and TRBJ2-2; TRBD1 agrees at 10 bases. J gave up 5 bases and V 5 bases, and 5 bases lay outside the gene matches. The CDR3 has 15 amino acids. Germline V gene data show CDR1 as MNHEY and CDR2 as SMNVEV (reference sequence).

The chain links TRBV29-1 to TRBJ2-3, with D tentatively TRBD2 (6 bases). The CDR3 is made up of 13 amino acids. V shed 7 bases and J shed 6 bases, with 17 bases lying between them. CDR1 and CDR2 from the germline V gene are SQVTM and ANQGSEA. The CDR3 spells CSAAGGEPDTQYF. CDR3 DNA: TGCAGCGCAGCCGGGGGAGAACCGGATACGCAGTATTTT.

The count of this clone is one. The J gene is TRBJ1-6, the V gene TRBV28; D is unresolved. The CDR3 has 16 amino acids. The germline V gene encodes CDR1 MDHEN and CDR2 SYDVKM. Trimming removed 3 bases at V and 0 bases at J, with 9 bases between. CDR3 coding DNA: TGTGCCAGCAGTTTCGTAGCGAGCTCCTATAATTCACCCCTCCACTTT. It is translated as CASSFVASSYNSPLHF.

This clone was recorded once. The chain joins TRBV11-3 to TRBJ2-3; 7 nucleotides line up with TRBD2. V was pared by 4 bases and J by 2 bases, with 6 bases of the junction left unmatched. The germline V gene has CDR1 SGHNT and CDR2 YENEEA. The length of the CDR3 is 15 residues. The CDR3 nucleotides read TGTGCCAGCAGCTCAGCGGGAATCGACACAGATACGCAGTATTTT. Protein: CASSSAGIDTDTQYF.

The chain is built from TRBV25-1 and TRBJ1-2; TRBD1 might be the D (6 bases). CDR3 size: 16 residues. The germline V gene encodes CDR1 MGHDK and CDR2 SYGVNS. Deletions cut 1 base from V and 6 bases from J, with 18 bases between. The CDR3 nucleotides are TGTGCCAGCAGTGAATCCGGGACATCGGAATCTAATGGCTACACCTTC. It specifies CASSESGTSESNGYTF.

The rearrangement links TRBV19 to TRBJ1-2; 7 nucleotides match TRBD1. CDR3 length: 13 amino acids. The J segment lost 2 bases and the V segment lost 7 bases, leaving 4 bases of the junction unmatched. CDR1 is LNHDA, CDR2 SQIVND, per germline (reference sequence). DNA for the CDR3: TGTGCCAGTACCGGGACAGAGAACTATGGCTACACCTTC. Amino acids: CASTGTENYGYTF.

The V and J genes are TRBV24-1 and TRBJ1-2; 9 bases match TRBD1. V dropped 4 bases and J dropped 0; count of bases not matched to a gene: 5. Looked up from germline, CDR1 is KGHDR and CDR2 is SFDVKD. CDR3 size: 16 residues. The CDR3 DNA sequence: TGTGCCACCAGTGAGGCTGGGACAGGGACTAACTATGGCTACACCTTC. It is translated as CATSEAGTGTNYGYTF.

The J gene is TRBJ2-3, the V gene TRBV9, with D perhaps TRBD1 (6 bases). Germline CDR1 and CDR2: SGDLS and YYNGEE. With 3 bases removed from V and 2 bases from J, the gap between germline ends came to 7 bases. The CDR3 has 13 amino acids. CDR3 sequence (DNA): TGTGCCAGCAGCGGACAGGACACAGATACGCAGTATTTT. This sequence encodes CASSGQDTDTQYF.

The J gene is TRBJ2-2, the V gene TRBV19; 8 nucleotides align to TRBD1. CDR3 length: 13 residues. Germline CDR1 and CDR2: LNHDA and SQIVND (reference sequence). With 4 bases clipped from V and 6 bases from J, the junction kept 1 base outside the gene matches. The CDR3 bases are TGTGCCAGTAGTACGACAGGGGCCGGGGAGCTGTTTTTT. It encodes CASSTTGAGELFF.

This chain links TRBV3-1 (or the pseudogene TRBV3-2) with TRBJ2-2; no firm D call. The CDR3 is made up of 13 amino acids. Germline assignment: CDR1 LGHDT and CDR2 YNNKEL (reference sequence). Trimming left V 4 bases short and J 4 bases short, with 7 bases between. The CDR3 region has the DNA TGTGCCAGCAGCCCCCTCCTCACCGGGGAGCTGTTTTTT. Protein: CASSPLLTGELFF.

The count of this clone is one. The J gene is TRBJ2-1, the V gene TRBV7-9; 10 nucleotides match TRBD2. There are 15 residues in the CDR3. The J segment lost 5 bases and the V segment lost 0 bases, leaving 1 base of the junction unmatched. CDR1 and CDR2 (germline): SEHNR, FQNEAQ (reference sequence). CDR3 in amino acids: CASSLALAGNNEQFF. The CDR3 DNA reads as TGTGCCAGCAGCTTAGCACTAGCGGGAAACAATGAGCAGTTCTTC.

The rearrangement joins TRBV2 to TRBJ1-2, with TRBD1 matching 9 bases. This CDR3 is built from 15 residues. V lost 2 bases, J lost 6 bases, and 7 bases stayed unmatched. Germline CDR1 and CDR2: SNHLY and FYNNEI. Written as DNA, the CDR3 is TGTGCCAGCAGTGAATTGGCCGGGACAGGGAATGGCTACACCTTC. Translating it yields CASSELAGTGNGYTF. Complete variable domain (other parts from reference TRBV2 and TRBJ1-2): EPEVTQTPSHQVTQMGQEVILRCVPISNHLYFYWYRQILGQKVEFLVSFYNNEISEKSEIFDDQFSVERPDGSNFTLKIRSTKLEDSAMYFCASSELAGTGNGYTFGSGTRLTVV.

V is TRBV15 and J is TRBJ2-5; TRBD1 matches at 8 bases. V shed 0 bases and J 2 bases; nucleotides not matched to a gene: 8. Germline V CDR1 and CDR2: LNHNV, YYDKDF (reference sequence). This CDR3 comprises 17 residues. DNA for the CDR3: TGTGCCACCAGCAGAGATATTCCAGGGGGCGGGCAAGAGACCCAGTACTTC. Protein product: CATSRDIPGGGQETQYF.

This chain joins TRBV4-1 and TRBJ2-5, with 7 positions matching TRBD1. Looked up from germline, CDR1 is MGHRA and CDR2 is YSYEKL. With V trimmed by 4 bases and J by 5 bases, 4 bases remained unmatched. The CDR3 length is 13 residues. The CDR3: CASSLDREETQYF. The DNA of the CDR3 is TGCGCCAGCAGCCTTGACAGGGAGGAGACCCAGTACTTC.

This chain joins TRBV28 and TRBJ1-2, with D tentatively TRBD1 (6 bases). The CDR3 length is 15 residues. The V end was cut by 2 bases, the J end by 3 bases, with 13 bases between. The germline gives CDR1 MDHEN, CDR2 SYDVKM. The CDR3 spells CASSLAGERYYGYTF. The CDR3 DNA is TGTGCCAGCAGTTTAGCAGGGGAAAGGTACTATGGCTACACCTTC.

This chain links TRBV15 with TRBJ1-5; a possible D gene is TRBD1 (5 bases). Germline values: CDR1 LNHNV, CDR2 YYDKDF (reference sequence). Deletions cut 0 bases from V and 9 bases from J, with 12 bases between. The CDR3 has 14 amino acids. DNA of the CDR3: TGTGCCACCAGCAGAGATGGGACTTTTGGGCCCCAGCATTTT. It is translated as CATSRDGTFGPQHF.

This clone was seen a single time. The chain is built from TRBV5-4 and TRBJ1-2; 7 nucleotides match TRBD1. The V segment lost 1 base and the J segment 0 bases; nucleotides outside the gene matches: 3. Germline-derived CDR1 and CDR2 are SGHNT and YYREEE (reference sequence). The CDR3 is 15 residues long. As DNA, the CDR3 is TGTGCCAGCAGCTTGTCAGGGGGAGCTAACTATGGCTACACCTTC. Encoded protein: CASSLSGGANYGYTF.

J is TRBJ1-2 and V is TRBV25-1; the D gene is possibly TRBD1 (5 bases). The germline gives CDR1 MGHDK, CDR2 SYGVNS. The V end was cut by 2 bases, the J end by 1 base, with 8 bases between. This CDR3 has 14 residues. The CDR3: CASSEVDSNYGYTF. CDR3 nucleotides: TGTGCCAGCAGTGAAGTCGACAGTAACTATGGCTACACCTTC.

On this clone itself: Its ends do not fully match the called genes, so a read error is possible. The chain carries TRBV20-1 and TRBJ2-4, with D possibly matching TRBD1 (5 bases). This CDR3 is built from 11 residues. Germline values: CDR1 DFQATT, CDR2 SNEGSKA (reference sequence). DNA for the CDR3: TGCAGTGCTAGAGATCAGGGCATTCAGAACTTC. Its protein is CSARDQGIQNF.

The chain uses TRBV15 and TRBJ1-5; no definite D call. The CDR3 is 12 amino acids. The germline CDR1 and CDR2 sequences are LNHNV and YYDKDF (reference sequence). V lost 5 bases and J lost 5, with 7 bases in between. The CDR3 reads CATSSADQPQHF. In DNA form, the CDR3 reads TGTGCCACCAGCTCTGCGGATCAGCCCCAGCATTTT.

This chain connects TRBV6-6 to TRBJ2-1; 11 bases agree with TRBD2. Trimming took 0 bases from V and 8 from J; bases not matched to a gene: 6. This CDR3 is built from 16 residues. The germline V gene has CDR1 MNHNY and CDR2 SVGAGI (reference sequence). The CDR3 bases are TGTGCCAGCAGTTACTCGATAACTAGCGGGAGCCATGAGCAGTTCTTC. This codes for CASSYSITSGSHEQFF.

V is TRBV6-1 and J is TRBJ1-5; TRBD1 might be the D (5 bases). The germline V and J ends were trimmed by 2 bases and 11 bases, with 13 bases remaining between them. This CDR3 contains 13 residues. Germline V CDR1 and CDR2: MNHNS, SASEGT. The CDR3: CASSERLLGAQHF. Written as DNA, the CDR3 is TGTGCCAGCAGTGAAAGGCTATTAGGGGCCCAGCATTTT.

The CDR3 coding sequence is TGTGCCAGCAGCTTGGTTCTGACAGGGGCAGATACGCAGTATTTT. Amino acids: CASSLVLTGADTQYF. The rearrangement joins TRBV7-8 to TRBJ2-3; 8 bases agree with TRBD1. Unmatched junction bases numbered 6, after V lost 3 bases and J lost 4 bases. Germline loops: CDR1 SGHVS, CDR2 FQNEAQ. The CDR3 spans 15 residues.

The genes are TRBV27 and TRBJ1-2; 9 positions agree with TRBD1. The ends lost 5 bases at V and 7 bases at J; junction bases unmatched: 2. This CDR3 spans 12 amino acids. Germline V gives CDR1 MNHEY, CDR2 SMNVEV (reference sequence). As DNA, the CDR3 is TGTGCCAGCAGTGCGACAGGGGGTGGCTACACCTTC. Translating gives CASSATGGGYTF.